This T cell receptor (beta chain) derives from a study of shared clonotypes between healthy human individuals. Assay: immunoSEQ multiplex PCR; the TCRdb copy retains only in-frame clones and omits some. The table has about 490,000 clones, 70% to 80% seen once. From germline, CDR1 is LNHNV and CDR2 YYDKDF (reference sequence). Trimming stripped 5 bases from V and 5 bases from J, with 24 bases between. This CDR3 has 17 amino acids. The sequenced sample was PBMCs. This clonotype was sampled from a woman between 40 and 55 years old in good health. Some clones in this sample may be carry-over from other donors' samples. V is TRBV15 and J is TRBJ2-5; D may be TRBD2 (9 bases). CDR3 amino acids: CATSGLTGASGMETQYF. The CDR3 region has the DNA TGTGCCACCAGCGGATTGACAGGGGCTAGCGGGATGGAGACCCAGTACTTC.